The entry below describes one T cell receptor beta chain. This clonotype was picked up many times. This receptor's antigen is unknown. There are no base qualities to consult, and no much larger clone falls within one base. Synovial fluid samples and blood samples obtained from the same ankylosing spondylitis patients were matched. The CDR3 covers 14 residues, taking in both the cysteine and the phenylalanine. Only the CDR3 region is kept as DNA, spanning 42 bases read in frame from base 1. The sample was run on an Illumina HiSeq 2500. Quantitative 5'-RACE with molecular barcodes was the method used to prepare the TCR beta libraries. The published analysis was carried out like this. To identify disease-linked TCR variants, a new computational method was used, one built on a probabilistic model of VDJ rearrangement. The public reads were quality trimmed at Q25 with fastp and then assembled into clones with MiXCR by TCRdb, keeping productive beta chains. When rows share a CDR3 protein, they turn into one entry using the most common DNA and genes. Clone size and V and J calls follow TCRdb, not the original study. Within this sample are about 140,000 distinct CDR3 sequences, with 7.5% to 9.5% of them counted one time only. The ten biggest clones cover 7.3% of the sample.

The source of the sample is a study of CD8 T cells in ankylosing spondylitis (dated by TCRdb to about 2017). In terms of the full investigation: The study set out to find disease-linked TCR variants by profiling T cell receptor beta repertoires in ankylosing spondylitis patients and healthy donors. In total, the full study cohort was made up of 95 to 110 healthy donors and more than 20 ankylosing spondylitis patients. Peripheral blood was sampled, and synovial fluid was additionally collected from ankylosing spondylitis patients. What the work shows at the level of the full study, not this receptor alone: A TCR beta motif of several highly homologous amino acid variants appeared characteristic of blood from ankylosing spondylitis patients. The disease-linked clones were reported to be significantly enriched in matched synovial fluid samples from ankylosing spondylitis patients. In peripheral blood, the disease-linked clones were found at relatively low frequencies and had a CD8+ phenotype. Some motif variants were previously reported in synovial fluid and blood of reactive arthritis patients, suggesting common disease-initiation mechanisms.

The chain is assembled from TRBV21-1 and TRBJ1-4; TRBD1 is the table's D call, not checked against the DNA. TRBV21-1 constitutes a pseudogene. This clonotype was obtained from a male donor with ankylosing spondylitis. Material: synovial fluid, either unsorted or a sorted T cell fraction (not recorded which). The CDR3 corresponds to CASRRPLPNEKLFF. The DNA is as follows: TGTGCCAGCAGAAGACCCCTGCCTAATGAAAAACTGTTTTTT.